Below are 15 T cell receptor beta chains sequenced from a single sample in a study of monozygotic twins with inflammatory bowel disease. TCRdb re-called the 5' RACE reads and shows each CDR3 protein once, DNA omitted. With about 330,000 distinct CDR3 sequences in the sample, the ten largest clones hold approximately 2%. The sequenced sample was blood. The receptor set was obtained from a human donor with ulcerative colitis or Crohn's disease, or a healthy co-twin of an affected twin (not recorded which).

The chain links TRBV28 to TRBJ1-6; the D gene TCRdb calls, TRBD1, cannot be checked with no DNA. CDR1 is MDHEN and CDR2 is SYDVKM in the germline V gene. The CDR3 extends over 17 amino acids. CDR3 loop: CASSPTGRGTYNSPLHF.

J is TRBJ1-5 and V is TRBV6-5. Germline loops: CDR1 MNHEY, CDR2 SVGAGI. CDR3 size: 15 residues. The CDR3 here is CASSYKGNSNQPQHF.

J is TRBJ1-1 and V is TRBV28. The CDR3 is 12 residues long. Per germline, CDR1 MDHEN and CDR2 SYDVKM. Here the CDR3 reads CASSPGLRLAFF.

The CDR3: CAEDGQGKAKNIQYF. The rearrangement links TRBV6-2 or TRBV6-3 to TRBJ2-4; the D call of TRBD1 rests on TCRdb alone, since no DNA is present to check it. Germline CDR1 is MNHEY and CDR2 is SVGEGT. The CDR3 has 15 amino acids.

This chain's CDR3 is CASSQGQLVGNTIYF. The chain recombines TRBV4-1 with TRBJ1-3; lacking DNA, the TRBD1 call made by TCRdb goes unchecked. Per the germline V gene, CDR1 is MGHRA and CDR2 is YSYEKL. The CDR3 is 15 amino acids.

The chain joins TRBV29-1 to TRBJ2-2; no DNA is available, so the TRBD1 call from TCRdb remains unchecked. The germline V gene encodes CDR1 SQVTM and CDR2 ANQGSEA. The CDR3 has 14 amino acids. CDR3 region: CSVGGQIRAGELFF.

This rearrangement joins TRBV12-3 or TRBV12-4 to TRBJ1-4; TCRdb reports TRBD1, a call that lacks DNA to check it against. The CDR3 is 11 amino acids. CDR3 sequence reads: CASQGDEKLFF.

The chain combines TRBV5-6 with TRBJ1-1; the D gene TCRdb calls, TRBD1, cannot be checked with no DNA. This CDR3 is 15 amino acids long. Germline loops: CDR1 SGHDT, CDR2 YYEEEE. The CDR3 is CASSPGVRGDTEAFF.

This chain joins TRBV6-1 and TRBJ2-2. Looked up from germline, CDR1 is MNHNS and CDR2 is SASEGT. This CDR3 contains 14 residues. This chain's CDR3 is CASTEGFMAGELFF.

The J gene is TRBJ2-2, the V gene TRBV27; the D call from TCRdb, TRBD1, cannot be confirmed without DNA. The CDR3 has 14 amino acids. The germline gives CDR1 MNHEY, CDR2 SMNVEV (reference sequence). The chain's CDR3 is CASSEGVLTRELFF.

V is TRBV28 and J is TRBJ2-7. Per germline, CDR1 MDHEN and CDR2 SYDVKM. The CDR3 sequence is 13 residues long. The CDR3 region is CASSSHQSYEQYF.

The chain combines TRBV5-1 with TRBJ1-2. The germline CDR1 and CDR2 sequences are SGHRS and YFSETQ. This CDR3 spans 13 amino acids. The CDR3 spells CASSFSQNYGYTF. Together with reference TRBV5-1 and TRBJ1-2, the CDR3 gives the full variable domain: KAGVTQTPRYLIKTRGQQVTLSCSPISGHRSVSWYQQTPGQGLQFLFEYFSETQRNKGNFPGRFSGRQFSNSRSEMNVSTLELGDSALYLCASSFSQNYGYTFGSGTRLTVV.

The V call is TRBV20-1, the J call TRBJ1-2; the TCRdb D gene call, TRBD1, has no DNA to confirm it. Germline V gene lookup returns CDR1 DFQATT and CDR2 SNEGSKA (reference sequence). There are 13 residues in the CDR3. CDR3 in amino acids: CSASRDRGIGYTF.

The genes are TRBV28 and TRBJ1-5; TCRdb proposes TRBD1, but this gene call is untestable without DNA. CDR1 and CDR2 (germline): MDHEN, SYDVKM. The length of the CDR3 is 13 residues. CDR3 region: CASGSGLNQPQHF.

The gene calls are TRBV5-4 and TRBJ1-2. The length of the CDR3 is 13 residues. CDR1 is SGHNT, CDR2 YYREEE, per germline (reference sequence). This CDR3 reads CASSSTSNYGYTF.